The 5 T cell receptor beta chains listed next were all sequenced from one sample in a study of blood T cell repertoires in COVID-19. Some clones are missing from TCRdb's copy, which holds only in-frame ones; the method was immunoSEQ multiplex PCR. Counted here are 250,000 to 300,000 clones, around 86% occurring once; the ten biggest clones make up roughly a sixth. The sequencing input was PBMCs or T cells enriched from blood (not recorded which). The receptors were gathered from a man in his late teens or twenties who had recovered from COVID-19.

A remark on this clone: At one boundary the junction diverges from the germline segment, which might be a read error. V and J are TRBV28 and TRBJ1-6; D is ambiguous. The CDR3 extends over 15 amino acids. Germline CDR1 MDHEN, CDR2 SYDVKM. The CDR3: CASSSIGEGNSPLHF. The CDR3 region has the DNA TGTGCCAGTAGTTCCATTGGGGAGGGTAATTCACCCCTCCACTTT. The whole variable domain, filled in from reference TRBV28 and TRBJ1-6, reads DVKVTQSSRYLVKRTGEKVFLECVQDMDHENMFWYRQDPGLGLRLIYFSYDVKMKEKGDIPEGYSVSREKKERFSLILESASTNQTSMYLCASSSIGEGNSPLHFGNGTRLTVT.

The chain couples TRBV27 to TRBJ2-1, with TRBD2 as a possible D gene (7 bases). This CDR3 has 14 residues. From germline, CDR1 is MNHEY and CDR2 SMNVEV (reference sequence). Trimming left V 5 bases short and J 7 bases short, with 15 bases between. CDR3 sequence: CASSRGLGGNEQFF. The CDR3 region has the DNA TGTGCCAGCAGTCGTGGACTAGGGGGGAATGAGCAGTTCTTC.

This CDR3 reads CASSLGTSGGLSYEQYF. Here the CDR3 DNA reads TGCGCCAGCAGCCTAGGGACTAGCGGGGGGCTTAGCTACGAGCAGTACTTC. This chain links TRBV4-1 with TRBJ2-7, with TRBD2 identical over 15 bases. The CDR3 length is 17 residues. Per germline, CDR1 MGHRA and CDR2 YSYEKL. The junction had 7 bases not matched to a gene; V was cut back by 4 bases and J by 3 bases.

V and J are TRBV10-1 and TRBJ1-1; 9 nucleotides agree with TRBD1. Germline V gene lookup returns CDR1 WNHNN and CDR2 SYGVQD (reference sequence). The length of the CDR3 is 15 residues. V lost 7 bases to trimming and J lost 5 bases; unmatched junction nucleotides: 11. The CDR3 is CASIELSGTGTEAFF. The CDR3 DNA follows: TGCGCCAGCATCGAATTGTCCGGGACAGGGACTGAAGCTTTCTTT.

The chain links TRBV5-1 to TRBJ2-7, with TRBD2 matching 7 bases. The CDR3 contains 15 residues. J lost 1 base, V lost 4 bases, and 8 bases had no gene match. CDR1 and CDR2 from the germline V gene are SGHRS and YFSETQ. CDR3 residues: CASSLTSSGSYEQYF. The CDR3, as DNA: TGCGCCAGCAGCCTGACTAGCTCTGGGTCCTACGAGCAGTACTTC.